The 5 T cell receptor beta chains given below trace back to one sample, sequenced in a study of T cell responses to AZD1222 COVID-19 vaccine (dated by TCRdb to the early 2020s). What the time point label conveys for this sample: about 28 days (+/-7) after the second vaccine dose. Receptors were amplified or captured by the immunoSEQ multiplex PCR assay. TCRdb limited this immuneACCESS table to in-frame rearrangements with V and J called. A share of clones is missing; checked studies link under half to unresolved V genes, and the rest is unexplained. This sample has about 150,000 clones in its table, and about 93% of those were observed once. The ten largest clones capture 6% to 7% of the sample. The sample in question was peripheral blood, obtained 28 days after the second AZD1222 dose. The receptor source for this set is an adult who received the AZD1222 COVID-19 vaccine.

This sequence joins TRBV3-1 (or the pseudogene TRBV3-2) and TRBJ1-4; tentatively, D is TRBD1 (5 bases). This CDR3 has 15 residues. Germline CDR1 is LGHDT and CDR2 is YNNKEL (reference sequence). Trimming shortened V by 3 bases and J by 2 bases, and 10 bases separated the two germline ends. The CDR3 protein is CASSQISGTNEKLFF. CDR3 nucleotides: TGTGCCAGCAGCCAGATCTCAGGGACTAATGAAAAACTGTTTTTT.

The J gene is TRBJ2-2, the V gene TRBV7-9; D ambiguous. The CDR3 spans 14 residues. The germline V and J ends were trimmed by 6 bases and 5 bases, with 13 bases remaining between them. CDR1 is SEHNR and CDR2 is FQNEAQ in the germline V gene (reference sequence). The CDR3 sequence is CASSRRRRTGELFF. As DNA, the CDR3 is TGTGCCAGCAGTCGCCGGCGAAGAACCGGGGAGCTGTTTTTT. Using reference TRBV7-9 and TRBJ2-2 for the parts outside the CDR3, the full variable domain is DTGVSQNPRHKITKRGQNVTFRCDPISEHNRLYWYRQTLGQGPEFLTYFQNEAQLEKSRLLSDRFSAERPKGSFSTLEIQRTEQGDSAMYLCASSRRRRTGELFFGEGSRLTVL.

Only one count was recorded for this clone. The chain has TRBV10-3 and TRBJ1-2; D gene unclear. The CDR3 is 15 residues long. Trimming removed 10 bases at V and 3 bases at J, with 21 bases between. Germline CDR1 ENHRY, CDR2 SYGVKD. The CDR3 DNA reads as TGTGCCAGTCAAGAATCAAAGGGTCAGGACTATGGCTACACCTTC. Protein sequence: CASQESKGQDYGYTF.

CDR3 coding DNA: TGTGCCAGCAGCTTAGGGGGGGCTAGCGGGGAAGAGACCCAGTACTTC. It translates to CASSLGGASGEETQYF. The genes are TRBV7-6 and TRBJ2-5, with TRBD2 identical over 9 bases. From germline, CDR1 is SGHVS and CDR2 FNYEAQ. The CDR3 is made up of 16 amino acids. V shed 1 base and J 3 bases; nucleotides not matched to a gene: 6. Looking up the rest from reference TRBV7-6 and TRBJ2-5 gives the full variable domain: GAGVSQSPRYKVTKRGQDVALRCDPISGHVSLYWYRQALGQGPEFLTYFNYEAQQDKSGLPNDRFSAERPEGSISTLTIQRTEQRDSAMYRCASSLGGASGEETQYFGPGTRLLVL.

The gene calls are TRBV7-9 and TRBJ1-2; D is possibly TRBD1 (5 bases). The CDR3 runs to 14 residues. Per germline, CDR1 SEHNR and CDR2 FQNEAQ (reference sequence). Trimming removed 10 bases at V and 4 bases at J, with 19 bases between. The CDR3 bases are TGTGCCATCACCCCGGGACGGAATTTCTATGGCTACACCTTC. Its protein is CAITPGRNFYGYTF.